The present entry profiles one T cell receptor (beta chain) with its context. As yet, its antigen is unknown. Germline assignment: CDR1 LNHDA and CDR2 SQIVND (reference sequence). V was clipped by 6 bases and J by 8 bases, with 16 bases between them. The CDR3 extends over 13 amino acids. The sample comes from a study of monozygotic twins with cystic fibrosis. At the level of the study: Libraries were built from roughly 3 micrograms of fragmented DNA using 15 PCR cycles.

Study results and limitations: J usage was most co-twin-similar in 8 of 16 pairs, V in 13. The repertoire was suggested to be naive-dominated, clonality median approximately 0.0098. No link emerged between shared CDR3 counts and age, concordance or severity.

This table comes from immunoSEQ multiplex PCR, and its TCRdb copy is limited to in-frame clones, with some not included. Among some 14,000 clones listed, approximately 92% were seen once. The sample was blood. This sequence originates from a girl aged 2-9 years with cystic fibrosis. The chain joins TRBV19 to TRBJ1-1; a possible D gene is TRBD1 (6 bases). DNA of the CDR3: TGTGCCAGTAGATATATAGGGGGGCCGGAAGCTTTCTTT. It translates to CASRYIGGPEAFF.